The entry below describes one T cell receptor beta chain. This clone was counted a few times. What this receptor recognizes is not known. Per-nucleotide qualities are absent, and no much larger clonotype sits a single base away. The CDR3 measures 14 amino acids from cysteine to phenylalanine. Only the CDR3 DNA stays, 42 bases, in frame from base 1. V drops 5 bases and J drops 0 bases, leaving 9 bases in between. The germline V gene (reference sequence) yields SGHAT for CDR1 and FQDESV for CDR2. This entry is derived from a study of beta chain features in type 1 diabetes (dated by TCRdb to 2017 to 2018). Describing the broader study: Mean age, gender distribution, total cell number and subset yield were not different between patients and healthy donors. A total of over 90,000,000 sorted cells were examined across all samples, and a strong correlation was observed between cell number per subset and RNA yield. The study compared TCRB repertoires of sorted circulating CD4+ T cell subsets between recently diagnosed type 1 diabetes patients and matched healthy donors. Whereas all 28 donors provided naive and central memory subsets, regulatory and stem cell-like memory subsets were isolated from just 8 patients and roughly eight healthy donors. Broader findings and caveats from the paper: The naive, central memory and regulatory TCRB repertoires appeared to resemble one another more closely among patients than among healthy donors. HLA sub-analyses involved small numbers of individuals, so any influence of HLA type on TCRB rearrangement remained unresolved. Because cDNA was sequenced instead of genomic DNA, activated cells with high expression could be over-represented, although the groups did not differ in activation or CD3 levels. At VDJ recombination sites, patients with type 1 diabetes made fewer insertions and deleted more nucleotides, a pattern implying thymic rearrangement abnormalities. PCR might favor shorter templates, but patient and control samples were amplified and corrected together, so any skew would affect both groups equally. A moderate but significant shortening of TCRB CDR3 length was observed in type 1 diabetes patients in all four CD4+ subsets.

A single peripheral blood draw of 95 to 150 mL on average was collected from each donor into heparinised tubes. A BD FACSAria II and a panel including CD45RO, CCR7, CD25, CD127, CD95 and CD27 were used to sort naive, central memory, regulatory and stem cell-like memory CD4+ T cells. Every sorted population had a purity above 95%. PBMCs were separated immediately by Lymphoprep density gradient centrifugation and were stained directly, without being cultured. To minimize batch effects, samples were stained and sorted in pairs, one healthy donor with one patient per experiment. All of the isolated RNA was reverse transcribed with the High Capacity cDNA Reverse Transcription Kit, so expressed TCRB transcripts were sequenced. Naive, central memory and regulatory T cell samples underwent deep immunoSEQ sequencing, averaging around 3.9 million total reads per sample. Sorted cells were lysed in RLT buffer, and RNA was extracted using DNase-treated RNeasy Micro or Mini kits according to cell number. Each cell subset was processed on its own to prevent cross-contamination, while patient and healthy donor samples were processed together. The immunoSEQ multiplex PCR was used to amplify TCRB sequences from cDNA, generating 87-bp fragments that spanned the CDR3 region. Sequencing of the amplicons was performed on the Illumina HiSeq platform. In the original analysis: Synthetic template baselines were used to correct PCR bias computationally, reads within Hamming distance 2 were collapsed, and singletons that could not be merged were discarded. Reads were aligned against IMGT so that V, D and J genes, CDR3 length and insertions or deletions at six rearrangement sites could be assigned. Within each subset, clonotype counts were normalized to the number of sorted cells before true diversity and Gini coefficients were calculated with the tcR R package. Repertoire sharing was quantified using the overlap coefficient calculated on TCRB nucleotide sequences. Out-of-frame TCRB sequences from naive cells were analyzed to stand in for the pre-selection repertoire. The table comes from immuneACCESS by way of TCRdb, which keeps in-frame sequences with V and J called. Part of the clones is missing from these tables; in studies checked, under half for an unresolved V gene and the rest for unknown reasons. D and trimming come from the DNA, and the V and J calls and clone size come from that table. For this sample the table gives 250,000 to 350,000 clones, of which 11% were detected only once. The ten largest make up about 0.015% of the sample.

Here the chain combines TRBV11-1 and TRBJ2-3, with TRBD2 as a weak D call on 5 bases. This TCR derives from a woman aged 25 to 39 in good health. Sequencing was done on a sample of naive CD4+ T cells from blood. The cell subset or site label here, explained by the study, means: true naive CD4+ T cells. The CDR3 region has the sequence CASSRLPSTDTQYF. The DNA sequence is TGTGCCAGCAGCCGACTACCTAGCACAGATACGCAGTATTTT.